This is a list of T cell receptor beta chains from one sample in a study of post-analysis software for immune sequencing data. TCRdb passed the PCR reads through MiXCR, listing each CDR3 protein once. The table includes about 680,000 distinct CDR3 sequences, approximately 59% detected once. What was sequenced was blood. The origin of the receptors is a girl aged 2 to 9 with multiple sclerosis. Both conserved end residues are part of each CDR3. A D gene is named only where the DNA matches it firmly. For some rows the clone size is stated as once, few or many, or as a class when expanded; others skip it.

J: TRBJ1-5
size: .
V: TRBV2
D: .
CDR3: CASSDDSTSNQPQHF
DNA: TGTGCCAGCAGCGACGACAGCACTAGCAATCAGCCCCAGCATTTT

J: TRBJ2-5
size: .
V: TRBV7-9
D: TRBD2
CDR3: CASSLAPAGGPETQYF
DNA: TGTGCCAGCAGCTTAGCGCCAGCGGGGGGGCCGGAGACCCAGTACTTC

J: TRBJ1-2
size: few
V: TRBV6-5
D: .
CDR3: CASRDNYGYTF
DNA: TGTGCCAGCAGGGACAACTATGGCTACACCTTC

J: TRBJ2-1
size: .
V: TRBV12-3/TRBV12-4
D: .
CDR3: CASSLNVGAQFF
DNA: TGTGCCAGCAGTTTAAATGTGGGAGCCCAGTTCTTC

J: TRBJ2-5
size: .
V: TRBV25-1
D: .
CDR3: CAGSEYTGVGETQYF
DNA: TGTGCCGGCAGTGAATATACGGGGGTAGGGGAGACCCAGTACTTC

J: TRBJ2-5
size: .
V: TRBV20-1
D: .
CDR3: CSAIQLAGTSQETQYF
DNA: TGCAGTGCCATTCAATTAGCCGGGACTTCTCAAGAGACCCAGTACTTC

J: TRBJ2-3
size: few
V: TRBV12-3/TRBV12-4
D: TRBD1
CDR3: CASSWGQTSTDTQYF
DNA: TGTGCCAGCAGCTGGGGACAGACTAGCACAGATACGCAGTATTTT

J: TRBJ2-7
size: .
V: TRBV14
D: TRBD1
CDR3: CASSSGTGGEQYF
DNA: TGTGCCAGCAGCTCCGGGACAGGAGGCGAGCAGTACTTC

J: TRBJ2-3
size: once
V: TRBV12-3/TRBV12-4
D: .
CDR3: CASSFQLSTDTQYF
DNA: TGTGCCAGCAGTTTTCAGTTAAGCACAGATACGCAGTATTTT

J: TRBJ2-3
size: few
V: TRBV10-3
D: .
CDR3: CAISRAGTDTQYF
DNA: TGTGCCATCAGTCGGGCGGGCACAGATACGCAGTATTTT

J: TRBJ2-6
size: .
V: TRBV6-5
D: .
CDR3: CASRSWDPGANVLTF
DNA: TGTGCCAGCCGTTCTTGGGACCCTGGGGCCAACGTCCTGACTTTC

J: TRBJ2-7
size: .
V: TRBV29-1
D: .
CDR3: CSVEKGSPYEQYF
DNA: TGCAGCGTTGAAAAGGGGTCCCCCTACGAGCAGTACTTC

J: TRBJ1-2
size: .
V: TRBV3-1
D: TRBD1
CDR3: CASSPRDRPGYGYTF
DNA: TGTGCCAGCAGCCCACGGGACAGGCCCGGATATGGCTACACCTTC

J: TRBJ1-1
size: .
V: TRBV2
D: .
CDR3: CASRLLWTEAFF
DNA: TGCGCCAGCAGACTTCTATGGACTGAAGCTTTCTTT

J: TRBJ2-5
size: few
V: TRBV18
D: TRBD2
CDR3: CASSPGGEETQYF
DNA: TGTGCCAGCAGCCCCGGGGGGGAAGAGACCCAGTACTTC

J: TRBJ2-4
size: .
V: TRBV6-2/TRBV6-3
D: TRBD2
CDR3: CASSKLAGEDLAKNIQYF
DNA: TGTGCCAGCAGTAAACTAGCGGGGGAGGACCTAGCCAAAAACATTCAGTACTTC

J: TRBJ2-5
size: .
V: TRBV11-2
D: TRBD2
CDR3: CASSSLKPGLDIPRETQYF
DNA: TGTGCCAGCAGCTCCCTAAAGCCGGGACTAGACATCCCCCGAGAGACCCAGTACTTC

J: TRBJ2-5
size: .
V: TRBV7-3
D: TRBD2
CDR3: CASSPKGLAGETQYF
DNA: TGTGCCAGCAGCCCCAAAGGACTAGCGGGAGAGACCCAGTACTTC

J: TRBJ1-1
size: .
V: TRBV12-3/TRBV12-4
D: TRBD1
CDR3: CASSSYRGRAFF
DNA: TGTGCCAGCAGTTCCTACAGGGGGCGAGCTTTCTTT

J: TRBJ1-6
size: .
V: TRBV12-3/TRBV12-4
D: TRBD1
CDR3: CASSSGQGVNSPLHF
DNA: TGTGCCAGCAGTTCAGGACAGGGAGTGAATTCACCCCTCCACTTT

J: TRBJ2-5
size: .
V: TRBV10-3
D: TRBD1
CDR3: CAISDPHDRAGTQYF
DNA: TGTGCCATCAGTGACCCCCACGACAGGGCGGGGACCCAGTACTTC

J: TRBJ1-2
size: .
V: TRBV6-5
D: .
CDR3: CASSYFEARGSNSAAEGYGYTF
DNA: TGTGCCAGCAGTTACTTCGAAGCGCGTGGAAGCAACAGTGCGGCAGAAGGCTATGGCTACACCTTC

J: TRBJ1-2
size: .
V: TRBV4-1
D: .
CDR3: CASSQFAGGYTF
DNA: TGCGCCAGCAGCCAATTCGCCGGTGGCTACACCTTC

J: TRBJ2-3
size: few
V: TRBV2
D: TRBD2
CDR3: CASSVGSSGSTADTQYF
DNA: TGTGCCAGCAGTGTAGGGTCTAGCGGGAGTACGGCAGATACGCAGTATTTT

J: TRBJ2-7
size: .
V: TRBV20-1
D: TRBD2
CDR3: CSAAGGGYEQYF
DNA: TGCAGTGCCGCCGGCGGGGGGTACGAGCAGTACTTC

J: TRBJ2-7
size: .
V: TRBV20-1
D: TRBD2
CDR3: CSARDIAGGTYEQYF
DNA: TGCAGTGCTAGAGATATAGCGGGAGGGACCTACGAGCAGTACTTC

J: TRBJ2-3
size: few
V: TRBV20-1
D: .
CDR3: CSASSPGGTDTQYF
DNA: TGCAGTGCTAGTTCTCCGGGAGGCACAGATACGCAGTATTTT